This T cell receptor (beta chain) is drawn from a study of identical twins. TCRdb ran MiXCR on the 5' RACE reads and lists one entry per CDR3 protein. This sample has 1.5 million to 2 million distinct CDR3 sequences, with around 29% found just once. The TCR was taken from a newborn girl in good health. The sequenced material came from cord blood.

The CDR3: CSARSATNEKLFF. CDR3 coding DNA: TGCAGTGCTAGGAGTGCAACTAATGAAAAACTGTTTTTT. The chain joins TRBV20-1 to TRBJ1-4; unclear D gene. The CDR3 has 13 residues. Germline V gene data show CDR1 as DFQATT and CDR2 as SNEGSKA (reference sequence). The V end was cut by 3 bases, the J end by 0 bases, with 5 bases between.